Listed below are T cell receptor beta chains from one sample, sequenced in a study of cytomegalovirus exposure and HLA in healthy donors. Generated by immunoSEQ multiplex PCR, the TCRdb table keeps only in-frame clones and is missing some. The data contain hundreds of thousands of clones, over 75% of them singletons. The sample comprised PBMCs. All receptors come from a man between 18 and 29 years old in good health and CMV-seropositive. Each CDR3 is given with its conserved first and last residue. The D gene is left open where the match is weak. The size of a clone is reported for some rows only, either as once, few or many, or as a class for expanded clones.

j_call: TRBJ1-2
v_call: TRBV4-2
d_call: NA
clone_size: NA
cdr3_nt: TGTGCCAGCAGCCCGAGAAGGGGATCGGGTGGCTACACCTTC
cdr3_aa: CASSPRRGSGGYTF

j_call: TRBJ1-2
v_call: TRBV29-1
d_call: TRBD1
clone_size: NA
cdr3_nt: TGCAGCGTTGAATACAGGGGCAGCGGCTACACCTTC
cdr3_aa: CSVEYRGSGYTF

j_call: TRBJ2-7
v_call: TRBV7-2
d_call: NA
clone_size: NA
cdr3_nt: TGTGCCAGCAGCTTAAGACATACCTACGAGCAGTACTTC
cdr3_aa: CASSLRHTYEQYF

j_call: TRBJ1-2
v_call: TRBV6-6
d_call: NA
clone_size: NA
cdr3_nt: TGTGCCAGCACCCTAAGAGAAGGCAGAATTAACTATGGCTACACCTTC
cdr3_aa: CASTLREGRINYGYTF

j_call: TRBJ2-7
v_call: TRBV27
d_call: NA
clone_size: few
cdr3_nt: TGTGCCAGCAGTTTGAGGGGAGGCTACGAGCAGTACTTC
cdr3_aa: CASSLRGGYEQYF

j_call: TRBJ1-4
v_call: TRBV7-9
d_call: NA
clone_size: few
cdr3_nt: TGTGCCAGCAGCTTATGGGGGAATGAAAAACTGTTTTTT
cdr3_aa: CASSLWGNEKLFF

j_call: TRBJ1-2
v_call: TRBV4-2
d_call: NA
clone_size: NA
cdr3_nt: TGTGCCACCGGCATGGGACTAGACTATGGCTACACCTTC
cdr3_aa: CATGMGLDYGYTF

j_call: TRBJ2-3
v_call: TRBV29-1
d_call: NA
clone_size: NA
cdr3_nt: TGCAGCGTTGTACCCAGCGGGCAACCCAGGGGGGGGGCAGATACGCAGTATTTT
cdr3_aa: CSVVPSGQPRGGADTQYF

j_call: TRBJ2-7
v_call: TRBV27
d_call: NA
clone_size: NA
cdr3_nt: TGTGCCAGCAGAGTAGGGACAACGTCCTACGAGCAGTACTTC
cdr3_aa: CASRVGTTSYEQYF

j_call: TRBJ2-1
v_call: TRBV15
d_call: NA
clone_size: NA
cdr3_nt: TGTGCCACCAGCCCGGGTCCTAGCTCCTACAATGAGCAGTTCTTC
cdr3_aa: CATSPGPSSYNEQFF

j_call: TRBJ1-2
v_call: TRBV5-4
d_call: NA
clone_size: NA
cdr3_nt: TGTGCCACGAGTCAGGCCACCAACTATGGCTACACCTTC
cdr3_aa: CATSQATNYGYTF

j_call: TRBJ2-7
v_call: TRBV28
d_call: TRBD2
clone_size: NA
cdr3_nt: TGTGCCAGCAGTCTGGGGGGGGGCTCCTACGAGCAGTACTTC
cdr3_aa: CASSLGGGSYEQYF

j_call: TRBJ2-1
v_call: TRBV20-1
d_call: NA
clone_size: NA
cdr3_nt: TGCAGTGCCTTTCTTCCCAATGAGCAGTTCTTC
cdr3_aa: CSAFLPNEQFF

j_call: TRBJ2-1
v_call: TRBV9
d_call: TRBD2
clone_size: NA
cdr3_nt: TGTGCCAGCAGCCTTACTAGCGGGTCCGAGCAGTTCTTC
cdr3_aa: CASSLTSGSEQFF

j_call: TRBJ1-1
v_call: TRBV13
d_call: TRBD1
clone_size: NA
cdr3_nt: TGTGCCAGCAGCCCCCGAGGGGACAGGGAAACTGAAGCTTTCTTT
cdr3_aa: CASSPRGDRETEAFF

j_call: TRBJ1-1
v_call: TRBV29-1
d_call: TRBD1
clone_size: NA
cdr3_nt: TGCAGCTCCCCGGGGGACAGGGGAGGATCTGAAGCTTTCTTT
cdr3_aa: CSSPGDRGGSEAFF

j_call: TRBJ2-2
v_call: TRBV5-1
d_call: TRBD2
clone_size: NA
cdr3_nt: TGCGCCAGCAGTCCTGGACTAGCTGGCACCGGGGAGCTGTTTTTT
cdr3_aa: CASSPGLAGTGELFF

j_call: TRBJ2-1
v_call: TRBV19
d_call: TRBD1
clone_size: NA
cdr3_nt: TGTGCCAGTAGTATATGGCAGGGGGCGGAGCAGTTCTTC
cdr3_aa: CASSIWQGAEQFF

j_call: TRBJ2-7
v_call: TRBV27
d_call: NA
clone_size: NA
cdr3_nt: TGTGCCAGCAGTTTAACGTTGAGCTCCTACGAGCAGTACTTC
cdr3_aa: CASSLTLSSYEQYF

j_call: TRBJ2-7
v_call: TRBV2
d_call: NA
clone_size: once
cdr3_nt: TGTGCCAGCAGTGATGTGCGGGTCTCCTACGAGCAGTACTTC
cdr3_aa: CASSDVRVSYEQYF

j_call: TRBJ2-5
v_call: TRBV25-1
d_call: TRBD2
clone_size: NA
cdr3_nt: TGTGCCAGCAGTGAATCCCCGGGACTAGCTCGAGAGACCCAGTACTTC
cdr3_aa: CASSESPGLARETQYF

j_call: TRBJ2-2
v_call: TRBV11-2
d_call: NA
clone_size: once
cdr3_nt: TGTGCCAGCAGCGACGGAATCCCTGGCGGGGAGCTGTTTTTT
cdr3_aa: CASSDGIPGGELFF

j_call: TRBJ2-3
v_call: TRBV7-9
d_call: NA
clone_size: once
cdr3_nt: TGTGCCAGCAGCTTAAAGTTAGGGTTGAGTCCAGATACGCAGTATTTT
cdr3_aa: CASSLKLGLSPDTQYF

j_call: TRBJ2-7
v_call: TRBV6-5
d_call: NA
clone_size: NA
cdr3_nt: TGTGCCACATCCCGGGACTCCTACTACGAGCAGTACTTC
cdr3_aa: CATSRDSYYEQYF

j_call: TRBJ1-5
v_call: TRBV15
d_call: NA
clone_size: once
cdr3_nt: TGTGCCACCAGCAGAGCGGGCCTACAGGAATATAGCAATCAGCCCCAGCATTTT
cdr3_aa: CATSRAGLQEYSNQPQHF

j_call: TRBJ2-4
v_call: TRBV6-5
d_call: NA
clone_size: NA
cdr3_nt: TGTGCCAGCAGTTATAGCACCAAAAACATTCAGTACTTC
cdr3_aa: CASSYSTKNIQYF